The 10 T cell receptor beta chains in this list originate from one sample, sequenced in a study of T cell responses to AZD1222 COVID-19 vaccine. Only in-frame clones appear in the TCRdb table, and some are missing; sequencing was by immunoSEQ multiplex PCR. The data show 150,000 or so clones, with 90% to 95% seen just once and 1.5% to 2% held by the top ten. The specimen was peripheral blood, collected on day 0 of AZD1222 vaccination. These receptors all come from an adult in good health.

The V and J genes are TRBV19 and TRBJ1-4; TRBD1 matches at 7 bases. This CDR3 is built from 15 residues. V was clipped by 5 bases and J by 3 bases; unmatched bases: 6. The germline gives CDR1 LNHDA, CDR2 SQIVND (reference sequence). The chain's CDR3 is CASSPDRDANEKLFF. The CDR3 nucleotides read TGTGCCAGTAGTCCCGACAGGGATGCTAATGAAAAACTGTTTTTT.

The rearrangement joins TRBV6-5 to TRBJ2-1; D possibly corresponds to TRBD2 (5 bases). V dropped 4 bases and J dropped 2 bases, with 15 bases sitting between them. The CDR3 totals 16 residues. The germline gives CDR1 MNHEY, CDR2 SVGAGI. CDR3 region: CASSSPGRDPYNEQFF. CDR3 DNA sequence: TGTGCCAGCAGTTCGCCGGGTCGGGATCCCTACAATGAGCAGTTCTTC.

For the CDR3, the DNA is TGCGCCAGCAGCCAAGTCGGGGCGGCTAATGAAAAACTGTTTTTT. Translation: CASSQVGAANEKLFF. This chain joins TRBV5-1 and TRBJ1-4; the D gene is possibly TRBD1 (5 bases). The CDR3 covers 15 residues. V was shortened by 4 bases and J by 3 bases, with 13 bases between the two germline ends. CDR1 is SGHRS, CDR2 YFSETQ, per germline.

The chain recombines TRBV19 with TRBJ2-3; TRBD1 matches 8 bases. There are 15 residues in the CDR3. CDR1 is LNHDA and CDR2 is SQIVND in the germline V gene (reference sequence). The V gene end was trimmed by 5 bases and the J gene end by 2 bases; junction bases not matched to a gene: 6. CDR3 nucleotide sequence: TGTGCCAGTAGTCCCGGGACAGGAGACACAGATACGCAGTATTTT. This gives the protein CASSPGTGDTDTQYF.

This rearrangement joins TRBV5-4 to TRBJ1-2, with TRBD1 as a possible D gene (6 bases). The CDR3 is 14 amino acids. The germline gives CDR1 SGHNT, CDR2 YYREEE (reference sequence). Between the trimmed V and J ends, which lost 0 bases and 4 bases, there was a span of 10 bases. In DNA, the CDR3 is TGTGCCAGCAGCTTGGTGGACAGAACCTATGGCTACACCTTC. It encodes CASSLVDRTYGYTF.

The CDR3 DNA reads as TGCGCCAGCAGCCAAGATAGGGGGACGGGGGCTGGGAATGAAAAACTGTTTTTT. It yields the protein CASSQDRGTGAGNEKLFF. The chain combines TRBV4-3 with TRBJ1-4; possibly TRBD1 for D (6 bases). V dropped 0 bases and J dropped 5 bases, with 19 bases sitting between them. The CDR3 has 18 amino acids. Germline V lookup: CDR1 LGHNA, CDR2 YSLEER.

The chain recombines TRBV5-1 with TRBJ2-2; 8 nucleotides line up with TRBD1. The CDR3 extends over 16 amino acids. Germline V gene data show CDR1 as SGHRS and CDR2 as YFSETQ. The J segment lost 4 bases and the V segment lost 1 base, leaving 6 bases of the junction unmatched. CDR3 coding DNA: TGCGCCAGCAGCTTGACCGGGACAGGCGGCACCGGGGAGCTGTTTTTT. Translated, it gives CASSLTGTGGTGELFF.

This clone has a single count. This chain joins TRBV2 and TRBJ1-4; D is perhaps TRBD1 (5 bases). Per germline, CDR1 SNHLY and CDR2 FYNNEI. This CDR3 has 14 residues. V gave up 4 bases and J gave up 6 bases, with 12 bases separating them. The CDR3 DNA sequence: TGTGCCAGCAGTGGGGGGGTAAGAGATGAAAAACTGTTTTTT. Translating it yields CASSGGVRDEKLFF.

The chain joins TRBV10-3 to TRBJ1-1; the D gene is possibly TRBD1 (5 bases). V lost 6 bases and J 0 bases, leaving 17 bases between the germline ends. The CDR3 consists of 16 residues. The germline CDR1 and CDR2 sequences are ENHRY and SYGVKD. CDR3 in amino acids: CAIRPAPPGMNTEAFF. CDR3 DNA sequence: TGTGCCATCAGGCCCGCCCCGCCAGGGATGAACACTGAAGCTTTCTTT.

This chain joins TRBV28 and TRBJ1-2, with D perhaps TRBD1 (5 bases). Germline V gene data show CDR1 as MDHEN and CDR2 as SYDVKM. Trimming stripped 8 bases from V and 4 bases from J, with 14 bases between. This CDR3 has 13 residues. In DNA form, the CDR3 reads TGTGCCAGCTCGGGGCAGGTCCTCTATGGCTACACCTTC. The encoded protein is CASSGQVLYGYTF.